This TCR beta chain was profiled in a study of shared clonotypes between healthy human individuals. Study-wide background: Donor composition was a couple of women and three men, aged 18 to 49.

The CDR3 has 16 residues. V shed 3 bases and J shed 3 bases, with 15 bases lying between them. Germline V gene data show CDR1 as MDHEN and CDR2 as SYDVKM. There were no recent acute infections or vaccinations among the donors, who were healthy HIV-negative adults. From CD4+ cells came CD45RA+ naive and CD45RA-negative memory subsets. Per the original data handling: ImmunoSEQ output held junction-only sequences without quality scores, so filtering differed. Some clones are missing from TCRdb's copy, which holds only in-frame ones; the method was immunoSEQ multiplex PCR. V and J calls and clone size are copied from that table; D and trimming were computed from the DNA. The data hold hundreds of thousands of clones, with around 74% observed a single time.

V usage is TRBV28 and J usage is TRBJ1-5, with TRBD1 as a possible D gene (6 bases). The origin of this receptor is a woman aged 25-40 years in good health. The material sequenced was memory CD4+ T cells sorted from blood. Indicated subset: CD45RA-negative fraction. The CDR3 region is CASSFFGTYLNQPQHF. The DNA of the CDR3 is TGTGCCAGCAGTTTCTTCGGGACATATCTCAATCAGCCCCAGCATTTT.